A selection of T cell receptor beta chains follows, all from one sample in a study of blood T cell repertoires in COVID-19. TCRdb's table, derived via immunoSEQ multiplex PCR, lists solely in-frame clones and lacks some. Of fewer than 250,000 clones in the sample, 80% to 90% were seen once. Sequenced material: PBMCs or T cells enriched from blood (not recorded which). The origin of the receptors is a woman between 18 and 29 years old who had recovered from COVID-19. CDR3s include the opening cysteine and the closing phenylalanine or tryptophan. D genes are given only for firm matches. Rows may omit the clone size; those that give it use once, few, many or a size class.

cdr3_aa	cdr3_nt	v_call	clone_size	j_call	d_call
CASSLAGTNSPLHF	TGTGCCAGCAGCTTAGCCGGTACTAATTCACCCCTCCACTTT	TRBV7-2	NA	TRBJ1-6	NA
CASSMGRTNSGYTF	TGTGCCAGTAGTATGGGACGGACTAATTCTGGCTACACCTTC	TRBV19	NA	TRBJ1-2	NA
CASSREGWGYGYTF	TGTGCCAGCAGCCGGGAGGGATGGGGCTATGGCTACACCTTC	TRBV5-4	NA	TRBJ1-2	NA
CASSLEGVVDGYTF	TGCGCCAGCAGCTTAGAGGGCGTGGTGGATGGCTACACCTTC	TRBV5-1	NA	TRBJ1-2	NA
CASSVTSGGGTTQETQYF	TGTGCCAGCAGCGTCACGTCTGGCGGGGGGACAACTCAAGAGACCCAGTACTTC	TRBV9	NA	TRBJ2-5	TRBD2
CASSRTGEKLFF	TGCGCCAGCAGCCGCACAGGGGAAAAACTGTTTTTT	TRBV5-1	NA	TRBJ1-4	NA
CASSLGTGNYGYTF	TGTGCCAGCAGCTTGGGGACAGGGAACTATGGCTACACCTTC	TRBV5-6	NA	TRBJ1-2	TRBD1
CASSPTGGQSYTF	TGCGCCAGCAGCCCGACAGGGGGTCAAAGCTACACCTTC	TRBV4-1	NA	TRBJ1-2	TRBD1
CASSESYEQYF	TGCGCCAGCAGCGAGTCCTACGAGCAGTACTTC	TRBV5-1	NA	TRBJ2-7	NA
CASSPGFKDTQYF	TGTGCCAGCAGCCCGGGATTTAAAGATACGCAGTATTTT	TRBV9	NA	TRBJ2-3	NA
CASSLDSGGQETQYF	TGTGCCAGCAGCTTAGACAGCGGGGGGCAAGAGACCCAGTACTTC	TRBV11-2	NA	TRBJ2-5	TRBD2
CASWVGQGNTGELFF	TGTGCCAGCTGGGTGGGCCAAGGGAACACCGGGGAGCTGTTTTTT	TRBV2	NA	TRBJ2-2	NA
CASKFQGRGINTEAFF	TGTGCCAGCAAGTTTCAGGGTAGGGGGATTAACACTGAAGCTTTCTTT	TRBV2	NA	TRBJ1-1	NA
CSVFAFGSYEQYF	TGCAGCGTTTTTGCGTTTGGTTCCTACGAGCAGTACTTC	TRBV29-1	once	TRBJ2-7	NA
CASGKNPGGDTQYF	TGTGCCAGCGGAAAAAACCCAGGGGGAGATACGCAGTATTTT	TRBV6-5	NA	TRBJ2-3	TRBD1
CSVAGGPTNTGELFF	TGCAGCGTTGCGGGGGGTCCGACGAACACCGGGGAGCTGTTTTTT	TRBV29-1	NA	TRBJ2-2	TRBD2
CASSVTGGRNSPLHF	TGTGCCAGCAGTGTGACAGGGGGCAGGAATTCACCCCTCCACTTT	TRBV5-4	NA	TRBJ1-6	TRBD1
CASSPGGVNSPLHF	TGTGCCAGCTCACCGGGCGGGGTCAATTCACCCCTCCACTTT	TRBV18	once	TRBJ1-6	NA
CASIGTVTNYGYTF	TGTGCCAGCATCGGGACAGTCACTAACTATGGCTACACCTTC	TRBV2	few	TRBJ1-2	TRBD1
CASSAGLNNEQFF	TGTGCCAGCAGCGCAGGGTTGAACAATGAGCAGTTCTTC	TRBV2	NA	TRBJ2-1	NA
CAWSGASGGLAKNIQYF	TGTGCCTGGAGTGGGGCTAGCGGGGGCCTAGCCAAAAACATTCAGTACTTC	TRBV30	NA	TRBJ2-4	TRBD2
CASSMGRGYNQPQHF	TGTGCCAGTAGCATGGGGCGGGGATACAATCAGCCCCAGCATTTT	TRBV19	NA	TRBJ1-5	NA
CASRRTGETGELFF	TGTGCCAGCAGGAGGACTGGAGAGACCGGGGAGCTGTTTTTT	TRBV6-4	NA	TRBJ2-2	NA
CASSEKRGPGELFF	TGTGCCAGCAGTGAAAAGCGGGGGCCCGGGGAGCTGTTTTTT	TRBV2	few	TRBJ2-2	TRBD2
CASSLGLMGTGNYEQYF	TGTGCCAGCAGCTTAGGGTTGATGGGGACAGGGAACTACGAGCAGTACTTC	TRBV7-4	NA	TRBJ2-7	TRBD1
CARAGYSEFF	TGTGCCAGGGCCGGGTATTCGGAGTTCTTC	TRBV12-3/TRBV12-4	NA	TRBJ2-1	NA
CRAWTNQPQHF	TGCAGGGCTTGGACAAATCAGCCCCAGCATTTT	TRBV20-1	many	TRBJ1-5	NA
CASSLSPGQPDTQYF	TGCGCCAGCAGCTTGTCTCCGGGACAACCTGATACGCAGTATTTT	TRBV5-1	NA	TRBJ2-3	NA
CASSQVSDRRGGEQYF	TGTGCCAGCAGCCAAGTGAGTGACCGACGGGGTGGAGAGCAGTACTTC	TRBV14	NA	TRBJ2-7	NA
CASSELTGYEQYF	TGTGCCAGCAGTGAATTGACTGGCTACGAGCAGTACTTC	TRBV6-1	NA	TRBJ2-7	NA
CASSQIQVNTEAFF	TGTGCCAGCAGCCAAATACAGGTCAACACTGAAGCTTTCTTT	TRBV14	once	TRBJ1-1	NA
CASSQDRRTGAQETQYF	TGCGCCAGCAGCCAAGATCGTAGGACAGGGGCCCAAGAGACCCAGTACTTC	TRBV4-1	NA	TRBJ2-5	TRBD1
CATSDGGQGINQPQHF	TGTGCCACCAGTGATGGAGGACAGGGGATCAATCAGCCCCAGCATTTT	TRBV24-1	once	TRBJ1-5	TRBD1
CASGLVRGYQETQYF	TGTGCTAGTGGTTTGGTACGGGGGTACCAAGAGACCCAGTACTTC	TRBV12-5	NA	TRBJ2-5	NA
CASSARTSGASYF	TGTGCCAGCAGTGCTCGGACTAGCGGGGCCTCGTACTTC	TRBV7-3	NA	TRBJ2-5	TRBD2
CASSFSSALAQPQHF	TGTGCCAGCAGTTTTTCCAGCGCCCTGGCTCAGCCCCAGCATTTT	TRBV28	NA	TRBJ1-5	NA
CASSLSMNPGYGYTF	TGTGCCAGCAGTTTATCGATGAACCCGGGCTATGGCTACACCTTC	TRBV28	NA	TRBJ1-2	NA
CASSWGVGEKLFF	TGTGCCAGCAGTTGGGGGGTTGGAGAAAAACTGTTTTTT	TRBV27	once	TRBJ1-4	NA
CAWSLGQNNQPQHF	TGTGCCTGGAGTCTGGGGCAGAACAATCAGCCCCAGCATTTT	TRBV30	NA	TRBJ1-5	NA
CASSYSITGFSYEQYF	TGTGCCAGCAGTTACTCGATTACAGGGTTCTCCTACGAGCAGTACTTC	TRBV6-5	NA	TRBJ2-7	NA
CASSLQQGYGYTF	TGTGCCAGCAGCTTACAACAGGGGTATGGCTACACCTTC	TRBV7-2	NA	TRBJ1-2	TRBD1
CASSSTWDRGYEQYF	TGTGCCAGCAGTTCCACTTGGGACAGGGGCTACGAGCAGTACTTC	TRBV27	NA	TRBJ2-7	TRBD1
CASRPRRGEMNTEAFF	TGTGCCAGCAGACCCCGACGTGGGGAGATGAACACTGAAGCTTTCTTT	TRBV2	NA	TRBJ1-1	NA
CASSDRLVNTGELFF	TGTGCCAGCAGTGATAGACTAGTCAACACCGGGGAGCTGTTTTTT	TRBV2	NA	TRBJ2-2	NA
CASSQVGANYGYTF	TGCGCCAGCAGCCAAGTCGGAGCTAACTATGGCTACACCTTC	TRBV4-1	NA	TRBJ1-2	NA
CASSQEGTATYPEAFF	TGCGCCAGCAGCCAAGAGGGGACTGCCACCTACCCTGAAGCTTTCTTT	TRBV4-1	NA	TRBJ1-1	NA
CACDIGQDYYGYTF	TGTGCCTGTGATATTGGACAGGACTACTATGGCTACACCTTC	TRBV30	NA	TRBJ1-2	TRBD1
CASKLEGASTEAFF	TGTGCCAGCAAGTTGGAGGGGGCTAGCACTGAAGCTTTCTTT	TRBV2	NA	TRBJ1-1	TRBD1
CASSQVSYGYTF	TGTGCCAGCAGCCAAGTATCGTATGGCTACACCTTC	TRBV3-1/TRBV3-2	NA	TRBJ1-2	NA
CASSKTIYEQYF	TGTGCCAGCAGCAAGACAATCTACGAGCAGTACTTC	TRBV7-9	NA	TRBJ2-7	NA